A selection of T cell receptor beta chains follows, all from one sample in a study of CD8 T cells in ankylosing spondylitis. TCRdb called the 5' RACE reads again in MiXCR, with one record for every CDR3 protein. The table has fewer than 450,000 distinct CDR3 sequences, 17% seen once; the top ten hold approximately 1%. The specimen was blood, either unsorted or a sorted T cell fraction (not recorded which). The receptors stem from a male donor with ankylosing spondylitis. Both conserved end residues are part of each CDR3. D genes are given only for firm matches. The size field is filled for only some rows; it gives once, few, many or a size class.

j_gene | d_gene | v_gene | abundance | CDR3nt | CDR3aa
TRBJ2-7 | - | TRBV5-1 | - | TGCGCCAGCAGCTTGACAACGTCGGGTGGACGGCCCACCTACGAGCAGTACTTC | CASSLTTSGGRPTYEQYF
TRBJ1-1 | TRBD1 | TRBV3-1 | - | TGTGCCAGCAGCCAAGATCTTACAGGGGTTCCGAACACTGAAGCTTTCTTT | CASSQDLTGVPNTEAFF
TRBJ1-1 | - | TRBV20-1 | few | TGCAGTGCTAGTAAGGGGACACTTGGGAACACTGAAGCTTTCTTT | CSASKGTLGNTEAFF
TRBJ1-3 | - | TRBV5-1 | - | TGCGCCAGCAGCTTGGGGTTCACAAACTCTGGAAACACCATATATTTT | CASSLGFTNSGNTIYF
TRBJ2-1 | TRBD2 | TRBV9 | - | TGTGCCAGCAGCGGTCCGGGAGGGGCTGGTGAGCAGTTCTTC | CASSGPGGAGEQFF
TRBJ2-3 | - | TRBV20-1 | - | TGCAGTGCCCCCGGGATCAAAACAGATACGCAGTATTTT | CSAPGIKTDTQYF
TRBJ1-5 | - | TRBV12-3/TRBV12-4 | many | TGTGCCAGCCGCGAGAATCAGCCCCAGCATTTT | CASRENQPQHF
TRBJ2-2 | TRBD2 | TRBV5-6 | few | TGTGCCAGCAGCTCGGGACTAGCGGGGTCCACCGGGGAGCTGTTTTTT | CASSSGLAGSTGELFF
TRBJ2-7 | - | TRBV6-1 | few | TGTGCCAGCAGGGCTGGGTCCGAACCCTACGAGCAGTACTTC | CASRAGSEPYEQYF
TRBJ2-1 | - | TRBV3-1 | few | TGTGCCAGCAGCCAAGATGGGACCTACGTGCAGTTCTTC | CASSQDGTYVQFF
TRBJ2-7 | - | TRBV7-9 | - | TGTGCCAGCAGCTCAAAGGGCGGGATGGCCGAGCAGTACTTC | CASSSKGGMAEQYF
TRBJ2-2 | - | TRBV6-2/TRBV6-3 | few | TGTGCCAGCCGGGCCGACGGGTACACCGGGGAGCTGTTTTTT | CASRADGYTGELFF
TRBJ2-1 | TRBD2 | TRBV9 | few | TGTGCCAGCACCTTAGGGGCTAGCGGTGACAATGAGCAGTTCTTC | CASTLGASGDNEQFF
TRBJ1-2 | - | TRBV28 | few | TGTGCCAGCAGGCCGACAATCTATGGCTACACCTTC | CASRPTIYGYTF
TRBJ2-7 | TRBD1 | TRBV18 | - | TGTGCCAGCTCACCCCAGGACAGGTTCGAGCAGTACTTC | CASSPQDRFEQYF
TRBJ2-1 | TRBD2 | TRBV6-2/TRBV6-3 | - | TGTGCCAGCAGATATGGGACTAGCGGAGAGCAGTTCTTC | CASRYGTSGEQFF
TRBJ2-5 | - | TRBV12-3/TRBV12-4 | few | TGTGCCAGCAGTTTAGCCTCAGAGACCCAGTACTTC | CASSLASETQYF
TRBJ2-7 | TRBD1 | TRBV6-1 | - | TGTGCCAGCAGTAGGACAGGGACCTCCTTGTACGAGCAGTACTTC | CASSRTGTSLYEQYF
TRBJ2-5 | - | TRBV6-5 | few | TGTGCCAGCAGTTACTCTCCGGCTGGGGCGCGAGAGACCCAGTACTTC | CASSYSPAGARETQYF
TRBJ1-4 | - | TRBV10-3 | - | TGTGCCATCAGTGAGTCCCCACAGGGAGGTGAAAAACTGTTTTTT | CAISESPQGGEKLFF
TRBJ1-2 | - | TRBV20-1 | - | TGCAGTGCCACCATTGCCGGGTCTACCAACTATGGCTACACCTTC | CSATIAGSTNYGYTF
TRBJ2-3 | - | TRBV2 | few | TGTGCCAGCAATGCGGCACTCCGCACAGATACGCAGTATTTT | CASNAALRTDTQYF
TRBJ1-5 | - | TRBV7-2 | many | TGTGCCAGCAGCCCCTATGGCAATCAGCCCCAGCATTTT | CASSPYGNQPQHF
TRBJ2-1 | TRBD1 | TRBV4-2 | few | TGTGCCAGCAGCCTAAAGGACAGGGACTCCTACAATGAGCAGTTCTTC | CASSLKDRDSYNEQFF